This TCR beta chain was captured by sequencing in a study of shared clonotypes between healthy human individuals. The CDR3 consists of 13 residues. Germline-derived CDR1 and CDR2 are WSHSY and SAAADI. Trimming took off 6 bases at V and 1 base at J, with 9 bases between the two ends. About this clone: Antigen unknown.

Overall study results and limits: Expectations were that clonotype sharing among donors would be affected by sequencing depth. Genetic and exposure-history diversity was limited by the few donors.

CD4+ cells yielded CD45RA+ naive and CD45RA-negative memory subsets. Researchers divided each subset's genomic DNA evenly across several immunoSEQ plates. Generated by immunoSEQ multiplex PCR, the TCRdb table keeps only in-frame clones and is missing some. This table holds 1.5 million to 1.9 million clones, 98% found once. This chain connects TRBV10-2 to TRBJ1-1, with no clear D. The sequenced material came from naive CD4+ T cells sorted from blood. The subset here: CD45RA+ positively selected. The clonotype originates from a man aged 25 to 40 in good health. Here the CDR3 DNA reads TGCGCCAGCAGGGGCAGAGGGAACACTGAAGCTTTCTTT. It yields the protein CASRGRGNTEAFF.